The clone carrying this TCR beta chain was seen a single time. Recruited during active infection, patients (from Seattle) were subsequently followed longitudinally. This specimen belongs to a study of blood T cell repertoires in COVID-19. Study background: Samples of COVID-19 (acute and convalescent) were obtained from the United States, Italy and Spain. T cells, B-cell-depleted T cells, or PBMCs supplied cDNA or gDNA.

Per the original methods: From reference gene primer amplification, estimates of nucleated cell counts were derived. Libraries were prepared by immunoSEQ multiplex PCR; TCRdb keeps only in-frame clonotypes and omits some of them. V, J and clone size were drawn from that table, and D and trimming were deduced from the DNA. Among under 450,000 clones listed, around nine tenths were seen once. Germline V gene data show CDR1 as SGHDT and CDR2 as YYEEEE. V lost 4 bases to trimming and J lost 4 bases; unmatched junction nucleotides: 4. The length of the CDR3 is 16 residues. The sample taken for sequencing was peripheral blood. J is TRBJ2-1 and V is TRBV5-6, with 14 bases that match TRBD2. This receptor was obtained from a middle-aged woman with COVID-19, enrolled during active disease. The CDR3 nucleotides read TGTGCCAGCAGCCGGGGACTAGCGGGGGATTACAATGAGCAGTTCTTC. Its translation: CASSRGLAGDYNEQFF.